Below, 27 T cell receptor beta chains from the same sample are listed, as sequenced in a study of cytomegalovirus exposure and HLA in healthy donors. The PCR used 60 Vbeta and 13 Jbeta primers. Data came from immunoSEQ multiplex PCR; TCRdb stores just in-frame clones and leaves some out. Of about 160,000 clones in the sample, approximately 76% were seen once. Sequenced: PBMCs. The receptors were sampled from a man between 60 and 70 years old in good health and CMV-seronegative.

This clone was seen just once. The rearrangement links TRBV18 to TRBJ2-5; TRBD1 matches 7 bases. The closer fit of TRBJ2-7 to the DNA end suggests the J call may be wrong. The CDR3 is 12 amino acids. The germline V gene has CDR1 KGHSH and CDR2 LQKENI. The CDR3 DNA reads TGTGCCAGCCGAGAGACAGGGTACGAGCAGTACTTC. Protein product: CASRETGYEQYF.

The chain has TRBV7-9 and TRBJ2-7; 9 bases map to TRBD1. The CDR3 is 14 amino acids. Germline assignment: CDR1 SEHNR and CDR2 FQNEAQ (reference sequence). V lost 1 base and J lost 4; bases outside the gene matches: 2. The CDR3 spells CASSLEDRGYEQYF. CDR3 nucleotide sequence: TGTGCCAGCAGCTTAGAGGACAGGGGATACGAGCAGTACTTC.

The chain carries TRBV7-2 and TRBJ2-1; 7 nucleotides align to TRBD2. There are 16 residues in the CDR3. Germline V lookup: CDR1 SGHTA, CDR2 FQGNSA. Trimming cost V 0 bases and J 8 bases; bases outside gene matches: 10. Here the CDR3 reads CASSLAGGVRGYEQFF. The CDR3 nucleotides read TGTGCCAGCAGCTTAGCTGGGGGGGTCCGGGGGTATGAGCAGTTCTTC.

A few counts support this clone. V and J are TRBV7-2 and TRBJ2-1; the match to TRBD2 covers 8 bases. Germline V CDR1 and CDR2: SGHTA, FQGNSA. This CDR3 spans 18 amino acids. V gave up 5 bases and J gave up 2 bases; unmatched junction bases: 14. The chain's CDR3 is CASSPSYPPAGAYNEQFF. Written as DNA, the CDR3 is TGTGCCAGCAGCCCATCGTACCCCCCAGCGGGGGCCTACAATGAGCAGTTCTTC.

The chain combines TRBV27 with TRBJ1-5, with 8 bases matching TRBD1. CDR3 size: 15 residues. Germline lookup yields CDR1 MNHEY and CDR2 SMNVEV (reference sequence). With 7 bases clipped from V and 3 bases from J, the junction kept 8 bases outside the gene matches. DNA for the CDR3: TGTGCCAGCATTGAACAGGGGGGAGACAATCAGCCCCAGCATTTT. Protein product: CASIEQGGDNQPQHF.

The chain links TRBV30 to TRBJ2-5; D unresolved. The CDR3 consists of 13 residues. The germline gives CDR1 GTSNPN, CDR2 SVGIG (reference sequence). The V gene lost 0 bases and the J gene lost 5 bases, with 10 bases spanning the gap. Here the CDR3 DNA reads TGTGCCTGGAGTGTAGTCCATGAGGAGACCCAGTACTTC. Amino acids: CAWSVVHEETQYF.

The chain carries TRBV5-1 and TRBJ2-7; weak D call: TRBD1 (6 bases). Germline-derived CDR1 and CDR2 are SGHRS and YFSETQ. Trimming shortened V by 4 bases and J by 5 bases, and 13 bases separated the two germline ends. The CDR3 is 13 amino acids. The CDR3 DNA follows: TGCGCCAGCAGCCGTACAGGGTCCAACGAGCAGTACTTC. This translates into CASSRTGSNEQYF.

The chain links TRBV7-9 to TRBJ2-7; 9 nucleotides align to TRBD1. This CDR3 spans 14 amino acids. Germline V gives CDR1 SEHNR, CDR2 FQNEAQ (reference sequence). The V segment lost 3 bases and the J segment 1 base; nucleotides outside the gene matches: 1. CDR3 protein: CASSFGTGSYEQYF. In DNA form, the CDR3 reads TGTGCCAGCAGCTTCGGGACAGGGTCCTACGAGCAGTACTTC.

This sequence joins TRBV30 and TRBJ1-3; no definite D call. V lost 0 bases to trimming and J lost 5 bases, with 14 bases between them. CDR3 length equals 15 residues. CDR1 is GTSNPN, CDR2 SVGIG, per germline (reference sequence). The CDR3 region is CAWSVTGFIRNTIYF. Here the CDR3 DNA reads TGTGCCTGGAGTGTAACGGGGTTTATAAGAAACACCATATATTTT.

The V and J genes are TRBV29-1 and TRBJ2-1; the match to TRBD2 covers 7 bases. CDR1 SQVTM and CDR2 ANQGSEA come from the germline V gene. CDR3 length: 14 amino acids. J gave up 7 bases and V 6 bases, and 12 bases lay outside the gene matches. CDR3 region: CSVTWGGNRNEQFF. Here the CDR3 DNA reads TGCAGCGTAACCTGGGGGGGGAATAGGAATGAGCAGTTCTTC.

This chain connects TRBV7-2 to TRBJ2-7; D call uncertain. This CDR3 has 15 amino acids. Deletions cut 2 bases from V and 2 bases from J, with 13 bases between. Germline values: CDR1 SGHTA, CDR2 FQGNSA. The CDR3 is CASSLPAGITYEQYF. As DNA, the CDR3 is TGTGCCAGCAGCTTACCCGCAGGCATTACCTACGAGCAGTACTTC.

V gene TRBV9 combines with J gene TRBJ2-2; D is possibly TRBD1 (6 bases). V lost 2 bases and J lost 5, with 19 bases in between. The CDR3 runs 17 residues. From germline, CDR1 is SGDLS and CDR2 YYNGEE. CDR3 loop: CASSVTPGNRVTGELFF. In nucleotides, the CDR3 is TGTGCCAGCAGCGTCACACCTGGGAACAGGGTTACCGGGGAGCTGTTTTTT.

V and J are TRBV5-1 and TRBJ2-4, with TRBD2 matching over 9 bases. Looked up from germline, CDR1 is SGHRS and CDR2 is YFSETQ. This CDR3 is built from 17 residues. V lost 4 bases and J lost 8; bases outside the gene matches: 16. The CDR3 DNA reads as TGCGCCAGCAGCCCTCAGGCTAGCGGGATTAGTCGGGACATTCAGTACTTC. It is translated as CASSPQASGISRDIQYF.

The chain links TRBV5-1 to TRBJ2-5; D is perhaps TRBD1 (6 bases). The germline V gene encodes CDR1 SGHRS and CDR2 YFSETQ. This CDR3 contains 15 residues. V lost 4 bases to trimming and J lost 4 bases, with 17 bases between them. The CDR3 region is CASSPGTQRGETQYF. The CDR3 DNA sequence: TGCGCCAGCAGCCCCGGGACACAGAGGGGAGAGACCCAGTACTTC.

The rearrangement uses TRBV28 and TRBJ1-1; no firm D call. Trimming took off 6 bases at V and 1 base at J, with 15 bases between the two ends. The CDR3 runs 15 residues. Germline V gives CDR1 MDHEN, CDR2 SYDVKM. The CDR3 reads CASRTAALGNTEAFF. CDR3 DNA: TGTGCCAGCAGGACGGCGGCGTTAGGGAACACTGAAGCTTTCTTT.

The J gene is TRBJ2-5, the V gene TRBV7-9; tentatively, D is TRBD2 (6 bases). Trimming removed 1 base from V and 5 bases from J, with 14 bases in between. The CDR3 has 15 residues. The germline V gene has CDR1 SEHNR and CDR2 FQNEAQ (reference sequence). The CDR3 region has the DNA TGTGCCAGCAGCTTAGTCGCGTTGGCGGGGGAGACCCAGTACTTC. Protein product: CASSLVALAGETQYF.

This clone was seen more than once but under ten times. V and J are TRBV7-8 and TRBJ1-1; a weak D match, TRBD1 (5 bases). The CDR3 is 14 residues long. The germline gives CDR1 SGHVS, CDR2 FQNEAQ. V was shortened by 7 bases and J by 0 bases, with 12 bases between the two germline ends. CDR3: CASKETELNTEAFF. The DNA for the CDR3 is TGTGCCAGCAAAGAGACAGAACTGAACACTGAAGCTTTCTTT.

The V call is TRBV7-7, the J call TRBJ2-5; TRBD2 matches 12 bases. V dropped 1 base and J dropped 5; count of bases not matched to a gene: 5. Germline V CDR1 and CDR2: SSHAT, FNYEAQ (reference sequence). CDR3 length: 16 amino acids. As DNA, the CDR3 is TGTGCCAGCAGCTTAGGACTAGCGGGAGTTGGGGAGACCCAGTACTTC. Its translation: CASSLGLAGVGETQYF.

This chain links TRBV5-4 with TRBJ1-4; D is uncertain. The V end was cut by 3 bases, the J end by 5 bases, with 8 bases between. The CDR3 runs to 13 residues. Germline V gene lookup returns CDR1 SGHNT and CDR2 YYREEE (reference sequence). The CDR3: CASSSDTNEKLFF. As DNA, the CDR3 is TGTGCCAGCAGCTCTGACACGAATGAAAAACTGTTTTTT.

The genes are TRBV2 and TRBJ2-3; TRBD2 matches 10 bases. Germline V gene lookup returns CDR1 SNHLY and CDR2 FYNNEI. The CDR3 is 20 residues long. V dropped 0 bases and J dropped 4; count of bases not matched to a gene: 16. The CDR3 coding sequence is TGTGCCAGCAGTGAAGCGGGGGGGAGCGGGGGGGCCAGTTTTTCAGATACGCAGTATTTT. Amino acid sequence: CASSEAGGSGGASFSDTQYF. Together with reference TRBV2 and TRBJ2-3, the CDR3 gives the full variable domain: EPEVTQTPSHQVTQMGQEVILRCVPISNHLYFYWYRQILGQKVEFLVSFYNNEISEKSEIFDDQFSVERPDGSNFTLKIRSTKLEDSAMYFCASSEAGGSGGASFSDTQYFGPGTRLTVL.

A few counts support this clone. V gene TRBV19 combines with J gene TRBJ2-5; 11 nucleotides match TRBD2. V lost 4 bases, J lost 4 bases, and 2 bases stayed unmatched. This CDR3 is built from 14 residues. Germline V gives CDR1 LNHDA, CDR2 SQIVND (reference sequence). This CDR3 reads CASSTLAGVETQYF. The DNA for the CDR3 is TGTGCCAGTAGTACACTAGCGGGAGTAGAGACCCAGTACTTC. The full variable domain, its missing parts supplied by reference TRBV19 and TRBJ2-5, is DGGITQSPKYLFRKEGQNVTLSCEQNLNHDAMYWYRQDPGQGLRLIYYSQIVNDFQKGDIAEGYSVSREKKESFPLTVTSAQKNPTAFYLCASSTLAGVETQYFGPGTRLLVL.

This clone came up a few times. The V and J genes are TRBV21-1 and TRBJ2-4; the table gives TRBD1 as D, unverified against the DNA. TRBV21-1 is a documented pseudogene. The CDR3 totals 19 residues. This CDR3 is CASSTGQVAPRLAKNIQYF. As DNA, the CDR3 is TGTGCCAGCAGCACCGGACAGGTGGCCCCCCGGCTAGCCAAAAACATTCAGTACTTC.

The gene calls are TRBV19 and TRBJ2-1; 11 bases are a match to TRBD1. V was pared by 4 bases and J by 6 bases, with 8 bases of the junction left unmatched. The V gene's germline CDR1 is LNHDA and CDR2 SQIVND (reference sequence). The CDR3 has 16 amino acids. The CDR3 bases are TGTGCCAGTAGTAGGGCCGGGACAGGGGGTCCCAATGAGCAGTTCTTC. This sequence encodes CASSRAGTGGPNEQFF.

The V and J genes are TRBV7-2 and TRBJ1-1, with 8 nucleotides matching TRBD1. Trimming at V came to 4 bases and at J to 8 bases, leaving 3 bases not matched to a gene. The length of the CDR3 is 12 residues. Germline V CDR1 and CDR2: SGHTA, FQGNSA. The CDR3 coding sequence is TGTGCCAGCAGCTCTTACAGGGGGGAAGCTTTCTTT. It specifies CASSSYRGEAFF.

Points on this clone: A junction boundary mismatches the germline segment, possibly from a read error. The rearrangement uses TRBV27 and TRBJ1-1; a weak D match, TRBD1 (6 bases). The CDR3 sequence is 15 residues long. CDR1 and CDR2 from the germline V gene are MNHEY and SMNVEV (reference sequence). The CDR3 nucleotides are TGTGCCAGCAGTTTAGGGGCAGGGGCGAACACTGAATCTTTCTTT. It is translated as CASSLGAGANTESFF.

This clone was detected only a few times. The DNA for the CDR3 is TGTGCCAGCTCAGTAAACAGAGGAGGAGGGAGCGAGCAGTACTTC. This sequence encodes CASSVNRGGGSEQYF. The J gene is TRBJ2-7, the V gene TRBV18, with D perhaps TRBD2 (6 bases). Trimming shortened V by 5 bases and J by 6 bases, and 20 bases separated the two germline ends. Germline CDR1 reads KGHSH; CDR2 reads LQKENI. This CDR3 has 15 amino acids.

The chain couples TRBV2 to TRBJ2-3, with TRBD1 matching 7 bases. CDR1 is SNHLY and CDR2 is FYNNEI in the germline V gene. The CDR3 sequence is 14 residues long. The ends lost 8 bases at V and 1 base at J; junction bases unmatched: 6. The CDR3 DNA sequence: TGTGCCAGCTCACAGGGGAGAGGCACAGATACGCAGTATTTT. It encodes CASSQGRGTDTQYF.